Listed below are T cell receptor beta chains from one sample, sequenced in a study of blood T cell repertoires in COVID-19. Sequencing was performed with immunoSEQ multiplex PCR; in TCRdb, only in-frame clones are kept and a portion is missing. Of about 150,000 clones in the sample, about nine tenths were seen once. The material sequenced was peripheral blood. Source of these receptors: a human donor in a cohort sampled during active COVID-19. CDR3s include the opening cysteine and the closing phenylalanine or tryptophan. A D gene is named only where the DNA matches it firmly.

J gene,D gene,V gene,CDR3 protein
TRBJ1-1,.,TRBV6-6,CASSYSGGGSTEAFF
TRBJ1-5,TRBD1,TRBV19,CASSIWDRVKYQPQHF
TRBJ2-7,TRBD1,TRBV5-6,CASSPPVGRQGSYEQYF
TRBJ1-1,.,TRBV25-1,CASSEWRGANTEAFF
TRBJ2-1,TRBD2,TRBV6-5,CASSPVAGDYNEQFF
TRBJ2-1,TRBD1,TRBV24-1,CATSDSLPGGPYNEQFF
TRBJ2-7,TRBD1,TRBV5-8,CASSRFPGQGYEQYF
TRBJ1-1,.,TRBV6-2/TRBV6-3,CASSYPLGDEAFF
TRBJ2-2,TRBD1,TRBV5-8,CASSLGQGYTGELFF
TRBJ1-2,.,TRBV2,CASNPGLENYGYTF
TRBJ2-7,TRBD1,TRBV14,CASRETGLSYEQYF
TRBJ2-1,.,TRBV30,CALRADSSYNEQFF
TRBJ1-1,TRBD1,TRBV7-2,CASSSTGETEAFF
TRBJ2-3,.,TRBV6-2/TRBV6-3,CASSYSGDSALDTQYF
TRBJ1-1,.,TRBV19,CASSIGRAFWDTEAFF
TRBJ2-2,TRBD1,TRBV18,CASSPRAGTGNTGELFF
TRBJ1-5,.,TRBV19,CASSDSPRSGQQPQHF
TRBJ1-4,TRBD1,TRBV25-1,CASRGALGTDSNEKLFF
TRBJ1-2,TRBD1,TRBV30,CAWRETGGYGYTF
TRBJ2-7,TRBD2,TRBV7-2,CASRLAGAGEQYF
TRBJ1-2,.,TRBV28,CASILSGGGYGYTF
TRBJ2-1,TRBD2,TRBV19,CASSISRGGGNEQFF
TRBJ2-3,.,TRBV4-1,CASSQVEGPDTQYF
TRBJ2-3,TRBD1,TRBV15,CATSREAGGGTDTQYF
TRBJ2-7,.,TRBV24-1,CATNLGGPSSYEQYF
TRBJ2-4,.,TRBV5-1,CASSLVSPGTPGEAKNIQYF
TRBJ2-2,TRBD2,TRBV10-2,CASGNSGGPTPGELFF
TRBJ2-7,TRBD2,TRBV10-3,CAIRERGAGEQYF
TRBJ2-5,TRBD2,TRBV30,CAHSLAGVGETQYF
TRBJ2-3,TRBD1,TRBV7-2,CASSTGAGDTQYF
TRBJ1-6,TRBD1,TRBV30,CACRTGSSYNSPLHF
TRBJ2-5,.,TRBV28,CASSLLEETQYF
TRBJ2-3,TRBD2,TRBV7-9,CASSLGLAIDTQYF
TRBJ2-7,TRBD1,TRBV7-2,CASSPGGQGVDEQYF
TRBJ2-2,.,TRBV7-2,CASSLKTRGPTGELFF
TRBJ2-1,.,TRBV9,CASSVGAVSGAEQFF
TRBJ2-3,TRBD2,TRBV15,CATSTEYGTTVRTDTQYF
TRBJ1-5,.,TRBV5-5,CASSFLGQIDQPQHF
TRBJ2-1,TRBD1,TRBV19,CASSMTGYRIKEQFF
TRBJ2-1,.,TRBV12-3/TRBV12-4,CASSLAEYNEQFF
TRBJ2-3,.,TRBV30,CAWSRGPSTDTQYF
TRBJ2-1,.,TRBV12-3/TRBV12-4,CASRASSYNEQFF
TRBJ1-2,TRBD1,TRBV24-1,CATSDSTVADRAQGYTF
TRBJ2-2,.,TRBV7-3,CASTPTLSGAGELFF
TRBJ2-3,TRBD2,TRBV5-4,CASSPGLADTDTQYF
TRBJ2-7,TRBD2,TRBV4-1,CASSQGLAGYEQYF
TRBJ1-5,.,TRBV7-9,CASSGGEIANQPQHF
TRBJ1-2,.,TRBV3-1/TRBV3-2,CASSQESYGYTF
TRBJ2-1,.,TRBV3-1/TRBV3-2,CASSQDLAPTNEQFF
TRBJ2-1,TRBD2,TRBV3-1/TRBV3-2,CASSVRTSFYNEQFF
TRBJ1-1,TRBD1,TRBV7-9,CASSSPRAGGNTEAFF
TRBJ2-7,.,TRBV7-2,CASSLRTEGAYEQYF
TRBJ2-1,TRBD2,TRBV11-2,CASSSPGLAGGLSEQFF
TRBJ2-7,.,TRBV29-1,CSSTGFSGEQYF
TRBJ2-7,TRBD1,TRBV6-6,CASSTPTGAEQYF